What follows is one T cell receptor (beta chain) and its context. Under the authors' procedure: Amplified reference gene primers provided the basis for estimating nucleated cell counts. The data were produced by immunoSEQ multiplex PCR, yet TCRdb's version contains in-frame clones alone and is incomplete. V and J calls and clone size come straight from that table; D and trimming were deduced from the DNA. The sample has some 80,000 clones, 85% seen once. The data belong to a study of blood T cell repertoires in COVID-19. At the level of the study: The United States, Italy and Spain provided the acute and convalescent COVID-19 samples.

V trimming: 4 bases; J trimming: 4 bases; junction bases outside the gene matches: 8. The CDR3 sequence is 17 residues long. Germline V lookup: CDR1 LGHNA, CDR2 YNFKEQ. V is TRBV4-2 and J is TRBJ2-3, with 13 bases that match TRBD2. Specimen: peripheral blood. The receptor was derived from a man older than 75 with active or convalescent COVID-19. The CDR3 DNA follows: TGTGCCAGCAGCCGGAGAGGGACTAGCGGGGACCCAGATACGCAGTATTTT. It encodes CASSRRGTSGDPDTQYF.